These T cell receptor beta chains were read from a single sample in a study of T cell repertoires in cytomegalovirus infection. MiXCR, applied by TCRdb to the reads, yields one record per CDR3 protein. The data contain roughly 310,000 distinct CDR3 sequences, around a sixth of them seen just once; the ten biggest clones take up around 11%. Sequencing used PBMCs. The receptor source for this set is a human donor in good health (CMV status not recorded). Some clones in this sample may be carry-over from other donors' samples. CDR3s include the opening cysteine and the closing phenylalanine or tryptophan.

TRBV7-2 CASSFRQTREGYTF
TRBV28 CASSSGGFGQPQHF
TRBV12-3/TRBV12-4 CASTLWGALAGELFF
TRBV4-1 CASSQTPEDFYGYTF
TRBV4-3 CASSQGAVSTDTQYF
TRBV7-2 CASSGDNYGYTF
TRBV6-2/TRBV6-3 CASSYSVSRQAVVYYEQYF
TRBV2 CASRPGSSYNSPLHF
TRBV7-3 CASSTGLADNEQFF
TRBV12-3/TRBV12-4 CASSLGLQTYEQYF
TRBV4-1 CASSRDGNYGYTF
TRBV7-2 CASRRTGGPYEQYF
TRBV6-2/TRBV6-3 CASSYSQLDQPQHF
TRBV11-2 CASSLVSMGYEQYF
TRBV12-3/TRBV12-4 CASSLSGGTNEQFF
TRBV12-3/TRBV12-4 CASSLRGGAETQYF
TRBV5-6 CASSLETGIFNNEQFF
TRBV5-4 CASGLAGASSTDTQYF
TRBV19 CASSIRWGLYEQYF
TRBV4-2 CASSQVGPNTGELFF
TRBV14 CASSHRGNYEQYF
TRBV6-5 CASSPRVTGGGYEQYF
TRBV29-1 CSVGQGGEQYF
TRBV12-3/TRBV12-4 CASSTGTSEFATQYF
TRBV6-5 CASSRDGPPNTEAFF
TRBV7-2 CASSWRGESTDTQYF
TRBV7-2 CASSSTGGAFNEQFF
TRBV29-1 CSVAKHRNFNEQFF
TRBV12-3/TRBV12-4 CASSPGYGYTF
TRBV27 CASSPTDTYGYTF
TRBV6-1 CASSRQGRPYEQYF
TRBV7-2 CASSIGQGLSDTQYF
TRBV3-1 CASSFSAGETQYF
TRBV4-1 CASSQASGRYTEAFF
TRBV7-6 CASSKWGGGANEQFF
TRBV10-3 CAISVRGGAGNEQFF
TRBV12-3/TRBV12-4 CATRNRGFSNEKLFF
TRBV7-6 CASSLEARGAYEQYF
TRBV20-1 CSARAIRTGYNIQYF
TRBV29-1 CSVDQGPGTQYF
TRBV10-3 CAISAGTGAREQYF
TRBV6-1 CASSYGLAGVTRDTQYF
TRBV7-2 CASSLVEGNTIYF
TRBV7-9 CASSFSGAADTQYF
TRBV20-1 CSARSSGTGDRAFRYEQYF
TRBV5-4 CASSLLFSLTSGGATDTQYF
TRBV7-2 CASSFTQGDQPQHF
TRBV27 CASSSYFPGQTYEQYF
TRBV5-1 CASSTQGASGEQFF
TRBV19 CASNRVGGLRGGTEAFF
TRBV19 CASSILLGDNTGELFF